Given below is one T cell receptor beta chain in context. These data belong to a study of blood T cell repertoires in COVID-19. Using immunoSEQ multiplex PCR, the repertoire was profiled, and TCRdb retains in-frame clones only, with some absent. The sample contains about 120,000 clones, approximately 80% of which appear only once. V was clipped by 2 bases and J by 4 bases, with 14 bases between them. The length of the CDR3 is 15 residues. Germline V lookup: CDR1 MNHEY, CDR2 SMNVEV (reference sequence). The receptor's source is a woman aged 35 to 49 with acute or convalescent COVID-19. This chain links TRBV27 with TRBJ2-5, with D possibly matching TRBD1 (6 bases). Sequencing was done on a sample of peripheral blood. CDR3 amino acids: CASSLKGHPTETQYF. The CDR3 coding sequence is TGTGCCAGCAGTTTAAAGGGACACCCCACAGAGACCCAGTACTTC.